This is a list of T cell receptor beta chains from one sample in a study of PD-1 blockade in classical Hodgkin lymphoma. Libraries were prepared by immunoSEQ multiplex PCR; TCRdb keeps only in-frame clonotypes and omits some of them. The data hold 30,000 to 35,000 clones, with roughly 80% observed a single time. The material was CD4+ T cells from blood, obtained before the fourth cycle of nivolumab. These receptors originate from a human donor with classical Hodgkin lymphoma. Each CDR3 is given with its conserved first and last residue. A D gene is named only where the DNA matches it firmly. Part of the rows lack a size; the others show once, few, many or a class for expanded clones.

cdr3_aa cdr3_nt v_call clone_size d_call j_call
CASSAGLSGNTIYF TGTGCCAGCAGCGCTGGACTATCTGGAAACACCATATATTTT TRBV9 once NA TRBJ1-3
CASSIGGMGVGTEAFF TGTGCCAGTAGTATAGGCGGGATGGGGGTAGGCACTGAAGCTTTCTTT TRBV19 once NA TRBJ1-1
CASKPGGANNEQFF TGTGCCAGCAAGCCAGGGGGGGCAAACAATGAGCAGTTCTTC TRBV7-3 NA NA TRBJ2-1
CASSLEGQGKRYEQYF TGTGCCAGCAGCCTCGAAGGACAGGGGAAACGCTACGAGCAGTACTTC TRBV14 once TRBD1 TRBJ2-7
CASSPPRDRGVKLFF TGTGCCAGCAGCCCACCCCGGGACAGGGGTGTTAAACTGTTTTTT TRBV13 NA TRBD1 TRBJ1-4
CASSGDRGRVGELFF TGTGCCAGCAGCGGCGACAGGGGAAGGGTCGGGGAGCTGTTTTTT TRBV9 NA TRBD1 TRBJ2-2
CAITTRWSNEQFF TGTGCCATCACCACCCGATGGAGTAATGAGCAGTTCTTC TRBV10-3 NA NA TRBJ2-1
CASSMGVTETQYF TGTGCCAGTAGTATGGGGGTGACAGAGACCCAGTACTTC TRBV19 NA NA TRBJ2-5
CASRGQGVGQPQHF TGTGCCAGCAGGGGACAGGGGGTGGGTCAGCCCCAGCATTTT TRBV6-5 NA TRBD1 TRBJ1-5
CASSPPRGSYNEQFF TGTGCCAGCTCACCACCTAGAGGTTCCTACAATGAGCAGTTCTTC TRBV18 NA NA TRBJ2-1
CASSETVSYEQYF TGTGCCAGCAGTGAGACGGTCTCCTACGAGCAGTACTTC TRBV6-1 NA NA TRBJ2-7
CASSETYSGNTIYF TGCGCCAGCAGCGAGACATACTCTGGAAACACCATATATTTT TRBV5-1 NA NA TRBJ1-3
CASSLPGQGNTEAFF TGTGCCAGCAGCTTACCGGGACAGGGGAACACTGAAGCTTTCTTT TRBV7-6 NA TRBD1 TRBJ1-1
CASSVGWAGKVDEQYF TGCGCCAGCAGCGTGGGGTGGGCAGGGAAAGTCGACGAGCAGTACTTC TRBV5-1 NA NA TRBJ2-7
CASSPRGDTEAFF TGTGCCAGCAGCCCGAGGGGCGACACTGAAGCTTTCTTT TRBV5-5 few NA TRBJ1-1
CASRLAGRDLETQYF TGTGCCAGCAGGCTAGCGGGGAGGGATTTGGAGACCCAGTACTTC TRBV7-2 NA TRBD2 TRBJ2-5
CASSDKGQGTETQYF TGTGCCAGCAGCGACAAGGGACAGGGCACGGAGACCCAGTACTTC TRBV9 NA TRBD1 TRBJ2-5
CASRPSEGQYF TGTGCCAGCAGGCCCTCAGAAGGGCAGTACTTC TRBV2 NA NA TRBJ2-7
CASRRDEWTEAFF TGTGCCAGTAGACGGGACGAATGGACTGAAGCTTTCTTT TRBV19 few NA TRBJ1-1
CASSRYTSGGLDTQYF TGTGCCAGCAGTCGATATACTAGCGGGGGTTTGGATACGCAGTATTTT TRBV28 NA TRBD2 TRBJ2-3
CASSLRATSGSDTQYF TGTGCCAGCAGCTTAAGAGCGACTAGCGGGTCAGATACGCAGTATTTT TRBV7-3 NA TRBD2 TRBJ2-3
CASSLGVYRAEDTQYF TGTGCCAGCAGTCTTGGGGTGTACAGGGCGGAAGATACGCAGTATTTT TRBV5-4 NA NA TRBJ2-3
CASDPGWVTGELFF TGTGCCAGCGACCCCGGGTGGGTAACCGGGGAGCTGTTTTTT TRBV2 NA NA TRBJ2-2
CASSIQGVGSGNTIYF TGTGCCAGCAGCATACAGGGAGTGGGCTCTGGAAACACCATATATTTT TRBV5-6 NA NA TRBJ1-3
CASGLVLTGQTGEQYF TGTGCTAGTGGTTTGGTTTTGACGGGCCAAACGGGGGAGCAGTACTTC TRBV12-5 NA NA TRBJ2-7
CASSPRTDSNIQYF TGTGCCAGCAGTCCTAGGACAGACTCTAACATTCAGTACTTC TRBV27 few NA TRBJ2-4
CASSERPGGGQPQHF TGTGCCAGTAGTGAACGGCCAGGGGGCGGTCAGCCCCAGCATTTT TRBV19 NA TRBD1 TRBJ1-5
CASSSTTGRGYGYTF TGTGCCAGCAGCTCCACGACAGGGCGGGGGTATGGCTACACCTTC TRBV7-8 NA TRBD1 TRBJ1-2
CASRQDRVLNTEAFF TGTGCCAGCAGACAGGACAGGGTATTGAACACTGAAGCTTTCTTT TRBV6-5 NA TRBD1 TRBJ1-1
CASGTSRETQYF TGTGCCAGCGGGACTAGCCGCGAGACCCAGTACTTC TRBV2 NA TRBD2 TRBJ2-5
CASSQNPGETTDTQYF TGCGCCAGCAGCCAAAACCCTGGTGAAACCACAGATACGCAGTATTTT TRBV4-1 NA NA TRBJ2-3
CAWSVIRRQPQHF TGTGCCTGGAGTGTTATCCGAAGACAGCCCCAGCATTTT TRBV30 NA NA TRBJ1-5
CASSPRGMDTGELFF TGCGCCAGCAGTCCGCGGGGGATGGACACCGGGGAGCTGTTTTTT TRBV23-1 NA TRBD2 TRBJ2-2
CSVEDDRGSYEQYF TGCAGCGTTGAAGACGACAGGGGCTCCTACGAGCAGTACTTC TRBV29-1 NA TRBD1 TRBJ2-7
CASSFSLAGGYNEQFF TGTGCCAGCAGTTTCTCTCTAGCGGGGGGCTACAATGAGCAGTTCTTC TRBV28 NA TRBD2 TRBJ2-1
CASSPSTGTDLRGQYF TGCGCCAGCAGCCCCTCGACCGGGACAGACCTACGAGGGCAGTACTTC TRBV5-1 NA TRBD1 TRBJ2-7
CASSPRTGPGEKLFF TGTGCCAGCTCACCCCGGACAGGGCCAGGGGAAAAACTGTTTTTT TRBV18 NA TRBD1 TRBJ1-4
CASSLVPSFYEQYF TGCGCCAGCAGCTTAGTTCCCAGTTTCTACGAGCAGTACTTC TRBV10-1 NA NA TRBJ2-7
CSVEFGFRVGELFF TGCAGCGTTGAATTTGGATTCAGGGTAGGGGAACTGTTTTTT TRBV29-1 NA NA TRBJ1-4
CASSFPQLPPEQFF TGTGCCAGCAGCTTTCCCCAGCTACCCCCTGAGCAGTTCTTC TRBV7-2 NA NA TRBJ2-1
CASSPTPTSTGELFF TGTGCCAGCAGCCCAACCCCAACTAGCACCGGGGAGCTGTTTTTT TRBV7-3 NA NA TRBJ2-2
CSVEGGFF TGCAGCGTTGAAGGAGGGTTCTTC TRBV29-1 NA NA TRBJ2-1
CASSHVGTGNTIYF TGTGCCAGTAGCCACGTGGGGACTGGAAACACCATATATTTT TRBV19 NA NA TRBJ1-3
CASSLAKGPKMSTEAFF TGTGCCAGCAGCTTGGCCAAGGGACCAAAAATGAGCACTGAAGCTTTCTTT TRBV5-8 NA NA TRBJ1-1
CASRERPGANVLTF TGTGCCAGCAGAGAGAGGCCTGGGGCCAACGTCCTGACTTTC TRBV6-1 NA NA TRBJ2-6
CASSLGQTQDYGYTF TGTGCCAGCAGCTTAGGGCAGACACAGGACTATGGCTACACCTTC TRBV11-2 few NA TRBJ1-2
CASRDSNQPQHF TGTGCCAGCAGGGACAGCAATCAGCCCCAGCATTTT TRBV2 few NA TRBJ1-5
CASSQSTRNTGELFF TGCGCCAGCAGCCAATCGACGCGGAACACCGGGGAGCTGTTTTTT TRBV5-1 NA NA TRBJ2-2
CASSGTHNSPLHF TGTGCCAGCTCCGGGACTCATAATTCACCCCTCCACTTT TRBV2 NA NA TRBJ1-6
CAWSAAQDQPQHF TGTGCCTGGAGTGCAGCACAAGATCAGCCCCAGCATTTT TRBV30 NA NA TRBJ1-5
CAISLQGRGATDTQYF TGTGCCATCAGTCTTCAAGGGCGGGGGGCCACAGATACGCAGTATTTT TRBV10-3 NA TRBD2 TRBJ2-3
CASSLSRTGDEGNSGNTIYF TGTGCCAGCAGTTTATCTCGGACAGGGGACGAAGGTAACTCTGGAAACACCATATATTTT TRBV27 once TRBD1 TRBJ1-3
CATSDRWRDIQYF TGTGCCACCAGCGACAGGTGGCGGGACATTCAGTACTTC TRBV15 NA NA TRBJ2-4
CASSWTPGGRGTGELFF TGCGCCAGCAGCTGGACACCAGGGGGGCGCGGCACCGGGGAGCTGTTTTTT TRBV5-1 NA NA TRBJ2-2
CASSRRTGAGNTIYF TGTGCCAGCAGCCGACGGACAGGGGCTGGAAACACCATATATTTT TRBV7-2 NA TRBD1 TRBJ1-3
CASRRLRGADTEAFF TGTGCCAGCAGACGACTCAGGGGCGCGGACACTGAAGCTTTCTTT TRBV7-9 once NA TRBJ1-1